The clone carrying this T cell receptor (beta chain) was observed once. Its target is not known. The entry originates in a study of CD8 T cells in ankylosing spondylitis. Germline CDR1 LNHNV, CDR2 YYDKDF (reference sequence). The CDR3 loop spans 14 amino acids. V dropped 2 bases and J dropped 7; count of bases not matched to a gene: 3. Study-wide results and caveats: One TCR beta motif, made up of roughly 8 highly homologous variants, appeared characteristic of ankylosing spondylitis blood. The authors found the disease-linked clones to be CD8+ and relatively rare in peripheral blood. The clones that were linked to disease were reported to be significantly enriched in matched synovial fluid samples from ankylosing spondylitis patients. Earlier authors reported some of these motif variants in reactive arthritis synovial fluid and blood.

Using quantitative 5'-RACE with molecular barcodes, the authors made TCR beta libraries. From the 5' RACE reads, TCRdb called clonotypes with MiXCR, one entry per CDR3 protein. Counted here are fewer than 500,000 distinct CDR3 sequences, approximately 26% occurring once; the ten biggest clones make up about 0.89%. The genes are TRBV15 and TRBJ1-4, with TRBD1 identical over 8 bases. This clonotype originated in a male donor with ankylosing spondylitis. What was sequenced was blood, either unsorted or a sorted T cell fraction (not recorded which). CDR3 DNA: TGTGCCACCAGCAGAAGTACAGGGGGTGAAAAACTGTTTTTT. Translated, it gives CATSRSTGGEKLFF.